These 20 T cell receptor beta chains share one sample of origin, sequenced in a study of blood T cell repertoires in COVID-19. The data were produced by immunoSEQ multiplex PCR, yet TCRdb's version contains in-frame clones alone and is incomplete. The table lists 80,000 or so clones, 77% of them singletons. The sequenced sample consisted of peripheral blood. These receptors were collected from a human donor in a cohort sampled during active COVID-19.

This sequence joins TRBV5-6 and TRBJ2-7, with TRBD1 matching over 8 bases. V lost 3 bases to trimming and J lost 5 bases; unmatched junction nucleotides: 10. Germline CDR1 SGHDT, CDR2 YYEEEE. The CDR3 covers 15 residues. The CDR3 region has the DNA TGTGCCAGCAGCTCTGTTGGACAGGGAAGGCACGAGCAGTACTTC. It translates to CASSSVGQGRHEQYF.

This clone occurred a few times. J is TRBJ1-2 and V is TRBV20-1; possible D gene TRBD1, 5 bases. The V and J ends lost 3 bases and 6 bases respectively, with 11 bases between them. CDR3 size: 12 residues. Germline V gene sequence: CDR1 DFQATT, CDR2 SNEGSKA (reference sequence). The CDR3 loop is CSASTRAHGYTF. CDR3 sequence (DNA): TGCAGTGCTAGTACCAGGGCCCATGGCTACACCTTC.

V gene TRBV30 combines with J gene TRBJ1-5; D not resolved. Germline lookup yields CDR1 GTSNPN and CDR2 SVGIG (reference sequence). Trimming stripped 1 base from V and 6 bases from J, with 10 bases between. This CDR3 contains 13 residues. The DNA of the CDR3 is TGTGCCTGGAGTGACCAACGGTTTCAGCCCCAGCATTTT. Translation gives CAWSDQRFQPQHF.

The CDR3 here is CASSLVGGGTYEQYF. In nucleotides, the CDR3 is TGTGCCAGCAGCTTAGTCGGCGGGGGGACCTACGAGCAGTACTTC. V is TRBV7-9 and J is TRBJ2-7, with 8 bases fitting TRBD2. V gave up 1 base and J gave up 2 bases; unmatched junction bases: 4. CDR1 and CDR2 (germline): SEHNR, FQNEAQ (reference sequence). This CDR3 is built from 15 residues.

The chain links TRBV28 to TRBJ1-2, with 10 bases matching TRBD1. The length of the CDR3 is 17 residues. With 3 bases clipped from V and 0 bases from J, the junction kept 7 bases outside the gene matches. In germline, CDR1 is MDHEN, CDR2 SYDVKM. The CDR3 reads CASSFPGQGMPNYGYTF. The CDR3 nucleotides are TGTGCCAGCAGTTTCCCGGGACAGGGGATGCCTAACTATGGCTACACCTTC.

The CDR3 loop is CASSRALSYEQYF. The DNA of the CDR3 is TGTGCCAGCAGCCGGGCACTGTCCTACGAGCAGTACTTC. This sequence joins TRBV3-1 (or the pseudogene TRBV3-2) and TRBJ2-7; no reliable D call. Germline V gene lookup returns CDR1 LGHDT and CDR2 YNNKEL (reference sequence). The V end lost 4 bases, the J end lost 1 base, and 8 bases lay between the germline ends. There are 13 residues in the CDR3.

The rearrangement joins TRBV5-4 to TRBJ1-2; TRBD1 agrees at 9 bases. V was clipped by 0 bases and J by 8 bases; unmatched bases: 2. The length of the CDR3 is 13 residues. Germline CDR1 reads SGHNT; CDR2 reads YYREEE (reference sequence). This chain's CDR3 is CASSLDRGLGYTF. As DNA, the CDR3 is TGTGCCAGCAGCTTGGACAGGGGGCTCGGCTACACCTTC.

The V and J genes are TRBV29-1 and TRBJ1-2; 9 nucleotides match TRBD1. CDR1 SQVTM and CDR2 ANQGSEA come from the germline V gene. Losses at the gene ends were 3 bases for V and 7 bases for J; bases not matched to a gene: 6. The CDR3 length is 13 residues. The CDR3 DNA is TGCAGCGTTGAGGACAGGGGAACAAGTGGCTACACCTTC. Translation gives CSVEDRGTSGYTF.

This clone was detected only a few times. The rearrangement joins TRBV20-1 to TRBJ1-2; D not resolved. The germline V and J ends were trimmed by 3 bases and 4 bases, with 6 bases remaining between them. CDR1 DFQATT and CDR2 SNEGSKA come from the germline V gene (reference sequence). The CDR3 contains 11 residues. The chain's CDR3 is CSASVSYGYTF. In nucleotides, the CDR3 is TGCAGTGCTAGTGTCAGCTATGGCTACACCTTC.

The chain uses TRBV3-1 (or the pseudogene TRBV3-2) and TRBJ1-5, with D tentatively TRBD1 (6 bases). CDR1 and CDR2 (germline): LGHDT, YNNKEL (reference sequence). V was trimmed by 4 bases and J by 2 bases, leaving 18 bases between them. This CDR3 comprises 17 residues. This CDR3 is CASSRPTGCLRNQPQHF. The CDR3 nucleotides read TGTGCCAGCAGCCGCCCCACAGGGTGTCTCCGCAATCAGCCCCAGCATTTT.

This clone was counted at least ten times. The V gene is TRBV9, the J gene TRBJ2-7, with D possibly matching TRBD1 (5 bases). The CDR3 is 15 residues long. Trimming removed 0 bases from V and 0 bases from J, with 10 bases in between. Per germline, CDR1 SGDLS and CDR2 YYNGEE. The CDR3 DNA sequence: TGTGCCAGCAGCGTAGAAGGACACCCCTCCTACGAGCAGTACTTC. Its translation: CASSVEGHPSYEQYF.

This clone appeared a single time. The chain employs TRBV5-1 and TRBJ1-1; D call uncertain. CDR3 size: 17 residues. Germline CDR1 and CDR2: SGHRS and YFSETQ. With 3 bases removed from V and 0 bases from J, the gap between germline ends came to 18 bases. In DNA form, the CDR3 reads TGCGCCAGCAGCTCTACTATACTAGGCGCTATGAACACTGAAGCTTTCTTT. This encodes CASSSTILGAMNTEAFF.

V gene TRBV27 combines with J gene TRBJ2-1; 7 positions agree with TRBD2. Looked up from germline, CDR1 is MNHEY and CDR2 is SMNVEV (reference sequence). This CDR3 comprises 17 residues. V lost 5 bases and J lost 2; bases outside the gene matches: 12. CDR3 coding DNA: TGTGCCAGCAGTCCAATCAGTACAAGCGGGGCCTACAATGAGCAGTTCTTC. Residues: CASSPISTSGAYNEQFF.

This clone was recorded only once. V usage is TRBV29-1 and J usage is TRBJ1-2; D is perhaps TRBD1 (6 bases). V dropped 2 bases and J dropped 3 bases, with 13 bases sitting between them. The CDR3 is made up of 14 amino acids. Germline lookup yields CDR1 SQVTM and CDR2 ANQGSEA. The CDR3 DNA is TGCAGCGTTGAAACCTGGGGGCAGGACTATGGCTACACCTTC. This gives the protein CSVETWGQDYGYTF.

The genes are TRBV30 and TRBJ2-7; D possibly corresponds to TRBD2 (5 bases). The CDR3 has 15 amino acids. Trimming cost V 3 bases and J 4 bases, with 19 bases left between them. CDR1 GTSNPN and CDR2 SVGIG come from the germline V gene (reference sequence). The CDR3 loop reads CAWRPPGFGSYEQYF. CDR3 nucleotides: TGTGCCTGGAGACCACCGGGTTTTGGGAGTTACGAGCAGTACTTC.

As concerns this clone: Relative to the germline gene, one junction end is altered; a read error may explain this. The rearrangement links TRBV30 to TRBJ1-3, with D tentatively TRBD1 (6 bases). From germline, CDR1 is GTSNPN and CDR2 SVGIG (reference sequence). CDR3 length equals 14 residues. The CDR3 DNA sequence: TGTGCCTGGAAGGGACATCGGTTTGGAGACACCATATATTTT. Amino acid sequence: CAWKGHRFGDTIYF.

The chain joins TRBV3-1 (or the pseudogene TRBV3-2) to TRBJ2-6; 8 nucleotides match TRBD1. Germline CDR1 is LGHDT and CDR2 is YNNKEL (reference sequence). V gave up 0 bases and J gave up 3 bases; unmatched junction bases: 7. The CDR3 covers 18 residues. As DNA, the CDR3 is TGTGCCAGCAGCCAAGACGGACAGGGAAGTAGTGGGGCCAACGTCCTGACTTTC. This encodes CASSQDGQGSSGANVLTF.

The J gene is TRBJ1-4, the V gene TRBV28; tentative D call: TRBD1 (6 bases). The V end was cut by 6 bases, the J end by 8 bases, with 16 bases between. This CDR3 spans 14 amino acids. Per germline, CDR1 MDHEN and CDR2 SYDVKM. In DNA, the CDR3 is TGTGCCAGCAGCGTTCAGGGGCTCCGCGAAAAACTGTTTTTT. Its protein product is CASSVQGLREKLFF.

The rearrangement uses TRBV5-1 and TRBJ2-7, with TRBD2 as a possible D gene (6 bases). CDR1 SGHRS and CDR2 YFSETQ come from the germline V gene. V was shortened by 0 bases and J by 4 bases, with 14 bases between the two germline ends. There are 15 residues in the CDR3. Here the CDR3 reads CASSLAGGWSYEQYF. CDR3 coding DNA: TGCGCCAGCAGCTTGGCAGGAGGGTGGTCTTACGAGCAGTACTTC.

The chain uses TRBV28 and TRBJ1-2; D might be TRBD1 (5 bases). Germline V CDR1 and CDR2: MDHEN, SYDVKM. Between the trimmed V and J ends, which lost 11 bases and 8 bases, there was a span of 21 bases. The CDR3 contains 13 residues. The DNA for the CDR3 is TGTGCCGGGACGTCAGACGCACGGGAGGGCTACACCTTC. This encodes CAGTSDAREGYTF.